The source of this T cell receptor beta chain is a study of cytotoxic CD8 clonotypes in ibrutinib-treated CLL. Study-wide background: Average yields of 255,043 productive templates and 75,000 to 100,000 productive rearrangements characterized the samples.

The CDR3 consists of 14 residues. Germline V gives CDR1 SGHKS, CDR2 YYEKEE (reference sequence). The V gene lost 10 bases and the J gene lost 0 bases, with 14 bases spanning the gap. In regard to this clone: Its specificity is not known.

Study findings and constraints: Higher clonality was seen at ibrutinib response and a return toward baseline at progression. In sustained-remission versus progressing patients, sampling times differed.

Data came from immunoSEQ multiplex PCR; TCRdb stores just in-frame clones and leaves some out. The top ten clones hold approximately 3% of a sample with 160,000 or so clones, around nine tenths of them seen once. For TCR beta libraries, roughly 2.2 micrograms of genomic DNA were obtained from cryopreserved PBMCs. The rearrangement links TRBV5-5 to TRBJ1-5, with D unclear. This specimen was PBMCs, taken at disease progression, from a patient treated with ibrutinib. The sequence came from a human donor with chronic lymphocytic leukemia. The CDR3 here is CASTLGYSNQPQHF. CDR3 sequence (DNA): TGTGCCTCCACGCTGGGTTATAGCAATCAGCCCCAGCATTTT.